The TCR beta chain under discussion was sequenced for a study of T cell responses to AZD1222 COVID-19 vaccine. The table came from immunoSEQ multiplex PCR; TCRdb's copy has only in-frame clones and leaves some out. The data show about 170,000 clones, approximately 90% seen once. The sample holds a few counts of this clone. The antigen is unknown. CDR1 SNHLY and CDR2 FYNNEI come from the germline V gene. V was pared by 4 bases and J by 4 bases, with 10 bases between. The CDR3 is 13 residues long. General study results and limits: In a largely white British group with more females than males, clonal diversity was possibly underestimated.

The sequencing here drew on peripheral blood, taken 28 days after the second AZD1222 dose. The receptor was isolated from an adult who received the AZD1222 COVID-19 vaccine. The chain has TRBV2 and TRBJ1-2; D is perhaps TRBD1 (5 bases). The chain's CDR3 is CASSVGTTYGYTF. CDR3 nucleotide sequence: TGTGCCAGCAGTGTGGGGACGACCTATGGCTACACCTTC.